This T cell receptor (beta chain) was recorded in a study of cytomegalovirus exposure and HLA in healthy donors. Regarding the study as a whole: Being productive about 87% or about 30% of the time was typical of most TCR beta V segments in an earlier analysis. Most CMV-associated TCR beta chains were later found to appear HLA-restricted.

The donors, nominally healthy at sampling, likely had unrecorded immune exposures. Comment on this clone: Its antigen remains unidentified.

13 Jbeta primers and 60 Vbeta primers were used for the PCR. Study processing details: About 80 million unique TCR beta chains, roughly 11 million of them shared, were counted by a later analysis. Measured with immunoSEQ multiplex PCR; TCRdb has only the in-frame clones, and not every one. V and J calls and clone size follow that table, whereas D and trimming were derived from the DNA. The profile shows roughly 69,000 clones, 73% of them singletons. CDR1 is WNHNN, CDR2 SYGVQD, per germline (reference sequence). The CDR3 sequence is 13 residues long. Trimming took 4 bases from V and 2 from J, leaving 8 bases between them.

The sequencing sample was made of PBMCs. This chain joins TRBV10-1 and TRBJ1-1; unclear D gene. The receptor was isolated from a man over 45 in good health and CMV-seronegative. CDR3 amino acids: CASSGQINTEAFF. The DNA of the CDR3 is TGCGCCAGCAGTGGGCAGATAAACACTGAAGCTTTCTTT.